This T cell receptor beta chain appears in the sequencing data of a study of neurological immune-mediated disorders. 5'RACE generated cDNA with 10-nucleotide random UMIs. Each sequencing run yielded over 160 million TCR-beta sequences from 15-18 subjects. TCRdb redid the calling of the 5' RACE reads with MiXCR, one entry per CDR3 protein. The repertoire holds around 37,000 distinct CDR3 sequences, with around 10% as singletons. This clonotype was seen repeatedly, ten times or more. Its specificity is not known. Time point noted: technical triplicate 1. Whole-study results and caveats: In HTLV-1-associated myelopathy, TCR clonal expansion was greatest, whereas multiple sclerosis had the least, falling below healthy controls. The absence of shared CDR3 amino acid sequences among expanded clones across subjects suggests private repertoires in all groups.

Losses at the gene ends were 5 bases for V and 5 bases for J; bases not matched to a gene: 14. CDR3 length: 18 amino acids. Germline V gives CDR1 MGHRA, CDR2 YSYEKL. The chain has TRBV4-1 and TRBJ2-3, with TRBD2 identical over 12 bases. Specimen: PBMCs. The TCR sequence derives from a man aged 55-75 years with HTLV-1-associated myelopathy (HAM/TSP). DNA for the CDR3: TGCGCCAGCAGCATGGGGCCTACGACTAGCGGGAGTCAAGATACGCAGTATTTT. Translated, it gives CASSMGPTTSGSQDTQYF.